This TCR beta chain originates from a study of brain T cells in children with intractable seizures. Study-wide findings and caveats: HCMV serostatus was not known, and viral specificity came from CDR3 similarity only.

By sample share, this clone is medium-sized. As yet, its antigen is unknown. Trimming took 4 bases from V and 0 from J, leaving 7 bases between them. The CDR3 runs 13 residues. Looked up from germline, CDR1 is SGHRS and CDR2 is YFSETQ. Some clones are missing from TCRdb's copy, which holds only in-frame ones; the method was immunoSEQ multiplex PCR. Of around 80,000 clones in the sample, 90% to 95% were seen once. This TCR was recovered from a girl aged 2-10 years with Rasmussen encephalitis and intractable seizures. The starting material was peripheral blood, obtained at surgery. This sequence joins TRBV5-1 and TRBJ1-2; no clear D gene. This chain's CDR3 is CASSLQTNYGYTF. CDR3 bases: TGCGCCAGCAGCCTACAGACTAACTATGGCTACACCTTC.